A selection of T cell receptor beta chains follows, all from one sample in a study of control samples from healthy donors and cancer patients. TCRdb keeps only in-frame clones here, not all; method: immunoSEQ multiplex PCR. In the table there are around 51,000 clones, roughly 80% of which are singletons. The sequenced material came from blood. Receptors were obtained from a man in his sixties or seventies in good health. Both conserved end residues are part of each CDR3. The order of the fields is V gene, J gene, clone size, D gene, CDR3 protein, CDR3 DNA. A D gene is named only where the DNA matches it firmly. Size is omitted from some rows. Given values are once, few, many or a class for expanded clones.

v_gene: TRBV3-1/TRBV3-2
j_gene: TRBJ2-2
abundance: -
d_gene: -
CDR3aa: CASSQAPSRIGIPGELFF
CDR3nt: TGTGCCAGCAGCCAAGCCCCGAGCAGAATAGGGATACCCGGGGAGCTGTTTTTT

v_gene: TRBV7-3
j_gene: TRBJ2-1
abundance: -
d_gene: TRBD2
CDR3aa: CASSSLSRLAGGNEQFF
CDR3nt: TGTGCCAGCAGCTCGCTCTCCAGACTAGCGGGAGGGAATGAGCAGTTCTTC

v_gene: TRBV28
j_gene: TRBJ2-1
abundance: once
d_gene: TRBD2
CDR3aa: CASSGAGGNNEQFF
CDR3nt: TGTGCCAGCTCCGGGGCGGGGGGGAACAATGAGCAGTTCTTC

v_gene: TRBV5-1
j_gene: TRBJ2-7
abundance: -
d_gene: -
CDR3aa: CASSFSGTPGEQYF
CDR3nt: TGCGCCAGCAGCTTCTCCGGGACACCGGGCGAGCAGTACTTC

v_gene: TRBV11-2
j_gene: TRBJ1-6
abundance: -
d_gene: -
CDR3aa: CASSPPARYNSPLHF
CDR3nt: TGTGCCAGCAGCCCACCCGCCAGATATAATTCACCCCTCCACTTT

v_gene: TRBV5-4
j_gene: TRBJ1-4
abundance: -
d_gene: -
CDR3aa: CASSSRGRGNEKLFF
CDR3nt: TGTGCCAGCAGCTCCAGGGGTAGGGGTAATGAAAAACTGTTTTTT

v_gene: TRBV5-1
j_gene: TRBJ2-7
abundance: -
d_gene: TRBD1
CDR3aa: CASSSTGTGRLSEQYF
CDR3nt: TGCGCCAGCAGCTCGACCGGGACAGGGAGGCTTTCCGAGCAGTACTTC

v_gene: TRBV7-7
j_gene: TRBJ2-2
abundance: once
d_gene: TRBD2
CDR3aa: CASSAPGPAGGRSTGELFF
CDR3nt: TGTGCTAGCAGCGCCCCCGGACCAGCGGGAGGGCGTAGCACCGGGGAGCTGTTTTTT

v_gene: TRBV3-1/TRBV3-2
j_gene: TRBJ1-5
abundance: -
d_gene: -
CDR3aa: CASSRGLVGNQPQHF
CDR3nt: TGTGCCAGCAGTCGAGGTCTTGTCGGCAATCAGCCCCAGCATTTT

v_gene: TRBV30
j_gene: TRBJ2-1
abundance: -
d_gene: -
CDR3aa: CAWSVVRRGQFF
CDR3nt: TGTGCCTGGAGTGTAGTAAGGCGGGGGCAGTTCTTC

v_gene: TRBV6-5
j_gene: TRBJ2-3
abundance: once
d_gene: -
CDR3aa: CASSPQIFTDTQYF
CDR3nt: TGTGCCAGCAGTCCACAGATTTTCACAGATACGCAGTATTTT

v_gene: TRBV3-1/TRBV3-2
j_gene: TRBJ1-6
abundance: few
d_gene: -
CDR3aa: CASSQGGGYNSPLHF
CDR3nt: TGTGCCAGCAGCCAAGGAGGGGGGTATAATTCACCCCTCCACTTT

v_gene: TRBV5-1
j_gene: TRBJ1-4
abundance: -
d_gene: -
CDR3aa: CASSVVGAGEKLFF
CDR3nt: TGCGCCAGCAGCGTAGTAGGGGCGGGGGAAAAACTGTTTTTT

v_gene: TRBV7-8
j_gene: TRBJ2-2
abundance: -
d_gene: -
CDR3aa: CASSLERGRGGELFF
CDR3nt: TGTGCCAGCAGCTTAGAGAGGGGCCGAGGAGGGGAGCTGTTTTTT

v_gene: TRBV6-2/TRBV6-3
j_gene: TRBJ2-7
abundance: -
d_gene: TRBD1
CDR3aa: CASSPWTGTYEQYF
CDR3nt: TGTGCCAGCAGCCCGTGGACAGGGACCTACGAGCAGTACTTC

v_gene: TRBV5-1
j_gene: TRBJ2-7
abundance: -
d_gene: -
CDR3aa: CASSYTGSYEQYF
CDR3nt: TGCGCCAGCAGCTACACAGGGTCCTACGAGCAGTACTTC

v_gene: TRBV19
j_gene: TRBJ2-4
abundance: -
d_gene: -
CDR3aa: CASKDRSFADIQYF
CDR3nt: TGTGCCAGTAAGGACAGATCCTTCGCGGACATTCAGTACTTC

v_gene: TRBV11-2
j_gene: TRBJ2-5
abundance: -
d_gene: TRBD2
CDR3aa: CASSLASGLAGVERETQYF
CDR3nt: TGTGCCAGCAGCTTAGCGTCCGGACTAGCGGGGGTAGAGCGAGAGACCCAGTACTTC

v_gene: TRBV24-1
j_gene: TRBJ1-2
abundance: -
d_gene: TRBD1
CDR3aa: CATSDREIHYGYTF
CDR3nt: TGTGCCACCAGCGACAGGGAGATTCACTATGGCTACACCTTC

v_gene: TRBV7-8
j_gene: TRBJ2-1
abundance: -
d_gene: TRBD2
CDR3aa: CASSPPLREGFNEQFF
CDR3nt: TGTGCCAGCAGCCCCCCCCTGAGGGAGGGCTTCAATGAGCAGTTCTTC

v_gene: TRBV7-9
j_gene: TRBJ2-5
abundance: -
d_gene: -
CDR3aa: CASSPGRGAGETQYF
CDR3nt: TGTGCCAGCAGCCCAGGCAGGGGGGCCGGAGAGACCCAGTACTTC

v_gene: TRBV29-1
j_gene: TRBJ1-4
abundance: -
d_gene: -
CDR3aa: CSASGVGGEKLFF
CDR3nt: TGCAGCGCCTCAGGCGTAGGGGGTGAAAAACTGTTTTTT

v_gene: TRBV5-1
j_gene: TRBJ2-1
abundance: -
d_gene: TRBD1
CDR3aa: CASRISPGTANEQFF
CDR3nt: TGCGCCAGTAGAATAAGCCCCGGGACAGCGAATGAGCAGTTCTTC

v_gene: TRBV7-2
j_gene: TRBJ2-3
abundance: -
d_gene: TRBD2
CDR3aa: CASSRSGRAADTQYF
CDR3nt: TGTGCCAGCAGCCGTAGCGGGAGGGCGGCAGATACGCAGTATTTT

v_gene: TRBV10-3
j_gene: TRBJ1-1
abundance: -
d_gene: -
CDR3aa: CATQKETGTGTEAFF
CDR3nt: TGTGCCACCCAAAAGGAGACAGGTACGGGCACTGAAGCTTTCTTT

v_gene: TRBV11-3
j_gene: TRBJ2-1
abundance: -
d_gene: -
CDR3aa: CASSPLNGNEQFF
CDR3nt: TGTGCCAGCAGCCCCCTGAACGGCAATGAGCAGTTCTTC

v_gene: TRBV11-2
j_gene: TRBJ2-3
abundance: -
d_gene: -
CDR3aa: CASSFKSGTLPDTQYF
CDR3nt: TGTGCCAGCAGCTTTAAATCCGGGACCCTCCCGGATACGCAGTATTTT

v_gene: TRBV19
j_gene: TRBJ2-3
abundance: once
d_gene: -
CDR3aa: CASSIERADTQYF
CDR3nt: TGTGCCAGTAGTATAGAAAGGGCAGATACGCAGTATTTT

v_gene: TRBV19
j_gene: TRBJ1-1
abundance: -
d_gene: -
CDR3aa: CASSINRLNTEAFF
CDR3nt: TGTGCCAGTAGTATTAATAGATTGAACACTGAAGCTTTCTTT

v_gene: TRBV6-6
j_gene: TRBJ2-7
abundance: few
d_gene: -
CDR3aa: CASSQRQVSYEQYF
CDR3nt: TGTGCCAGCAGCCAGAGACAGGTCTCCTACGAGCAGTACTTC

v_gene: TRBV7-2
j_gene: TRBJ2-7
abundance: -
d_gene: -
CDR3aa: CASSPQVGSYEQYF
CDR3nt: TGTGCCAGCAGCCCGCAGGTAGGCTCCTACGAGCAGTACTTC

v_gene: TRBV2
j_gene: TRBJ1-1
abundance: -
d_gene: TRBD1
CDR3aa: CASSFGQGPEAFF
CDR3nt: TGTGCCAGCAGCTTCGGACAGGGCCCTGAAGCTTTCTTT

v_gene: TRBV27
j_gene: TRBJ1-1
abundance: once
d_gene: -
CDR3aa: CASSLNGMNTEAFF
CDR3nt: TGTGCCAGCAGTTTAAACGGTATGAACACTGAAGCTTTCTTT

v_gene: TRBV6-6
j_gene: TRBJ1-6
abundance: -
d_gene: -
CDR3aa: CASSFTGGGNSPLHF
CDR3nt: TGTGCCAGCAGTTTTACCGGGGGAGGGAATTCACCCCTCCACTTT

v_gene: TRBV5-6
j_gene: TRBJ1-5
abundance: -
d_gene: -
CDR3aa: CASSLYGNWYQPQHF
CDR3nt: TGTGCCAGCAGCTTGTATGGTAACTGGTATCAGCCCCAGCATTTT

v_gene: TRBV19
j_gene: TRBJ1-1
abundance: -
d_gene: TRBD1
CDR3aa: CASSTGQTLNTEAFF
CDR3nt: TGTGCCAGTAGCACGGGACAGACCTTGAACACTGAAGCTTTCTTT

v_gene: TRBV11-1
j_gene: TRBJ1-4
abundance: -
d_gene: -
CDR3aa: CASSSYRDTEKLFF
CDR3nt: TGTGCCAGCAGCTCGTACCGGGACACGGAAAAACTGTTTTTT

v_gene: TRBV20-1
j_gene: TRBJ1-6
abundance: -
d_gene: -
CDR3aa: CSASLPDKQSSPLHF
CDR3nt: TGCAGTGCTAGTCTCCCGGACAAACAGAGTTCACCCCTCCACTTT

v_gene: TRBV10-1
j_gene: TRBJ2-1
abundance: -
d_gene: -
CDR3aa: CASSDFWDSSYNEQFF
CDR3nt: TGCGCCAGCAGTGACTTCTGGGATTCCTCCTACAATGAGCAGTTCTTC

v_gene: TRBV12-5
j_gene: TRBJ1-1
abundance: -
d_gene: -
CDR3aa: CASGAPGAPEGAFF
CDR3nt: TGTGCTAGTGGTGCGCCTGGGGCCCCCGAGGGAGCTTTCTTT

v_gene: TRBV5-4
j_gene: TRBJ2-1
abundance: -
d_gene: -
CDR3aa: CASSYGSVTYNEQFF
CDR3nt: TGTGCCAGCAGCTATGGGAGCGTAACCTACAATGAGCAGTTCTTC

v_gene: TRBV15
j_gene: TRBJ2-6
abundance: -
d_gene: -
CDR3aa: CATSRRRGTGANVLTF
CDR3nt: TGTGCCACCAGCAGACGGAGGGGGACGGGGGCCAACGTCCTGACTTTC

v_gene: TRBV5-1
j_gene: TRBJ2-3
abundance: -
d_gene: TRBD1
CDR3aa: CASSLVIQGAGTDTQYF
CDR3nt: TGCGCCAGCAGCTTGGTTATCCAGGGGGCTGGCACAGATACGCAGTATTTT

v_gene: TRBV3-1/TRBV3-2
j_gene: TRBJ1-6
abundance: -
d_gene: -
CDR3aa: CASSQAVAYNSPLHF
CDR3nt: TGTGCCAGCAGCCAAGCCGTAGCCTATAATTCACCCCTCCACTTT